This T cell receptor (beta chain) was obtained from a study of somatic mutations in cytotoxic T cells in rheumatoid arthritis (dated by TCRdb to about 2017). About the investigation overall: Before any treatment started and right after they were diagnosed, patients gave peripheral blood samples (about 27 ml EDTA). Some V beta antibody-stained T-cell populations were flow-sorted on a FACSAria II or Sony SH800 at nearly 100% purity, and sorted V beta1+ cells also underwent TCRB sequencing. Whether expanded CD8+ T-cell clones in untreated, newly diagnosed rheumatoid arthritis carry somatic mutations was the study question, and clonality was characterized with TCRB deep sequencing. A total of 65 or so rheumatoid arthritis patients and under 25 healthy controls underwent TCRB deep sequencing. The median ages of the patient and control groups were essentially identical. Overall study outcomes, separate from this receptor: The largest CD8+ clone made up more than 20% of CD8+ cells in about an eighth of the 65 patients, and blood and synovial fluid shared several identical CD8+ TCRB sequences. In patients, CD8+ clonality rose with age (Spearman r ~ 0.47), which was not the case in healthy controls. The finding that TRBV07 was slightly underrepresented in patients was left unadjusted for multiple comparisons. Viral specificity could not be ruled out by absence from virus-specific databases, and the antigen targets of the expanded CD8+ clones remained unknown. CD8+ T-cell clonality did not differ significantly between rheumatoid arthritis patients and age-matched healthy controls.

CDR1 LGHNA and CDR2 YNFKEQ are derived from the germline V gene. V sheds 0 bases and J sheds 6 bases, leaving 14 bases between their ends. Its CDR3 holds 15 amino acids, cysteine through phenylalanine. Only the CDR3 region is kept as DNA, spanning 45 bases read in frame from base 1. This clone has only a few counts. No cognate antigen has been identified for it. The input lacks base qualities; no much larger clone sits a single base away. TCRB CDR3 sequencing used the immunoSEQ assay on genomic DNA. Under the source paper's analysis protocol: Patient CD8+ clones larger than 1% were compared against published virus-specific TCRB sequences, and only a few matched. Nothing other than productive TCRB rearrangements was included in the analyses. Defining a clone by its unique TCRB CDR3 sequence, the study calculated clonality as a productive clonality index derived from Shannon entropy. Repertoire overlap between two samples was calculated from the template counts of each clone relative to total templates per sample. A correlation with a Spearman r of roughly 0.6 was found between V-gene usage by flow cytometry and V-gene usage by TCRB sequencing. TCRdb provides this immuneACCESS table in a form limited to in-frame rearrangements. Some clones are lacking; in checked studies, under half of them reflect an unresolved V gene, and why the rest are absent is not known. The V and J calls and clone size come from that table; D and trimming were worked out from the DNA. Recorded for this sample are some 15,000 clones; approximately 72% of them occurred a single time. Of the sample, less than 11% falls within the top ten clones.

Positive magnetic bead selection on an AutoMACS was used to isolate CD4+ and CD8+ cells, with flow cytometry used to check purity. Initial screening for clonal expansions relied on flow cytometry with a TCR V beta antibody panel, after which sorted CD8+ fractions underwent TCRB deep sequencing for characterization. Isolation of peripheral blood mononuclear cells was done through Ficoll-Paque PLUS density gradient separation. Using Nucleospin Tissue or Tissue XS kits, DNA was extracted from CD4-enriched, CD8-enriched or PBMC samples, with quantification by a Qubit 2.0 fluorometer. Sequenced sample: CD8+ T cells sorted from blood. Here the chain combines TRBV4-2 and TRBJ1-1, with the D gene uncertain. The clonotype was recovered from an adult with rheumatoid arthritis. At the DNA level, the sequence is TGTGCCAGCAGCCAAGATAATGCACAATGGGCTGAAGCTTTCTTT. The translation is CASSQDNAQWAEAFF.